This T cell receptor (beta chain) was found in a study of cytomegalovirus exposure and HLA in healthy donors. 60 Vbeta and 13 Jbeta primers were used in PCR. In the study's own analysis: Among the unique TCR beta chains that a later analysis counted, about 85 million in all, about 12 million were shared. The table came from immunoSEQ multiplex PCR; TCRdb's copy has only in-frame clones and leaves some out. The DNA was the basis for D and trimming; V, J and clone size are from that table. This repertoire comprises approximately 120,000 clones; its ten largest clones make up roughly 2%. Study conclusions and caveats: Later work showed greater clonal expansion in HLA-associated TCR beta chains than in equally common others. TRBV6-2, TRBV6-3 and some other V segments were unresolvable in 87-base-pair reads. Using a false discovery rate of 0.05, a later analysis showed that approximately 17,000 TCR beta sequences were associated with HLA alleles.

Trimming removed 6 bases at V and 0 bases at J, with 15 bases between. The CDR3 totals 16 residues. The V gene's germline CDR1 is MGHDK and CDR2 SYGVNS. A remark on this clone: Its antigen is unidentified.

This chain uses TRBV25-1 with TRBJ2-1; D might be TRBD2 (6 bases). The sample was PBMCs. The receptor was isolated from a man aged 35 to 55 in good health and CMV-seronegative. The CDR3, as DNA: TGTGCCAGCAGCCCCGAGCAGCGGGCCTCCTACAATGAGCAGTTCTTC. Translating gives CASSPEQRASYNEQFF.